The entry below gives a single T cell receptor (beta chain) sequence along with its context. Antigen specificity is unknown. Original handling: TCRs per sample had a median of around 96,000 and ranged from about 23,224 to 700,000. TCRdb passed the RACE reads through MiXCR, listing each CDR3 protein once. These V and J calls are TCRdb output, not the study's own analysis. The repertoire has roughly 100,000 distinct CDR3 sequences, about 34% of them found once; the top ten carry roughly 2.7%. Time point specified: patch test 3, about 24 weeks after DPC sensitization. Treatment specified: therapeutic diphenylcyclopropenone sensitization with weekly scalp DPC. The data stem from a study of human T cells and chemical hapten exposure. Study results and caveats: Controls had significantly fewer large CDR3 similarity clusters than were formed by expanded TCRs.

The CDR3 totals 15 residues. CDR1 is DFQATT and CDR2 is SNEGSKA in the germline V gene (reference sequence). With 0 bases clipped from V and 4 bases from J, the junction kept 6 bases outside the gene matches. The input for sequencing was whole blood, taken in connection with sensitization to the hapten diphenylcyclopropenone (DPC). The receptor was derived from a man in his forties with alopecia areata. Some clones in this sample may be carry-over from other donors' samples. The chain recombines TRBV20-1 with TRBJ1-5; TRBD1 matches at 7 bases. The CDR3 DNA is TGCAGTGCTAGAGATCAAACAGGGGAGAATCAGCCCCAGCATTTT. This encodes CSARDQTGENQPQHF.